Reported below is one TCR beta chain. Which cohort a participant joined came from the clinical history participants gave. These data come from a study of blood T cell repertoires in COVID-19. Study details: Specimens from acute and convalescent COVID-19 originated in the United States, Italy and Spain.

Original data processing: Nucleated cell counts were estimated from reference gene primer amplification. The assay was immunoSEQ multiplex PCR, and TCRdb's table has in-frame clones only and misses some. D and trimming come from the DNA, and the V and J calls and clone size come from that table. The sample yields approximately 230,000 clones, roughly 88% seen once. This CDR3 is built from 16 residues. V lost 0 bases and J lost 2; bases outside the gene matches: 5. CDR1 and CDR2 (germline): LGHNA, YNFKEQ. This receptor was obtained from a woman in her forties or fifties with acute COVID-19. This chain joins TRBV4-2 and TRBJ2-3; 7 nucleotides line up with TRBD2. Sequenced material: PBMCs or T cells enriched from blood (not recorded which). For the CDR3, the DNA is TGTGCCAGCAGCCAAGAGGTAGCGGGTCCCACAGATACGCAGTATTTT. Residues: CASSQEVAGPTDTQYF.